These 28 T cell receptor beta chains came from one sample sequenced in a study of patients and donors after allogeneic stem cell transplantation. Using its own MiXCR run on the RT-PCR reads, TCRdb lists one record per CDR3 protein. This table has about 960,000 distinct CDR3 sequences, roughly 17% appearing once. Sequences were obtained from blood, either unsorted or a sorted T cell fraction (not recorded which). The receptors here all came from a human donor who was either an allogeneic HSCT recipient or a stem cell or donor lymphocyte infusion donor (not recorded which). It is not recorded whose cells these are; they may come from a transplant donor.

The chain couples TRBV7-2 to TRBJ2-2; no clear D. Germline loops: CDR1 SGHTA, CDR2 FQGNSA. The CDR3 runs to 14 residues. The V and J ends lost 5 bases and 5 bases respectively, with 12 bases between them. CDR3 nucleotide sequence: TGTGCCAGCAGCCCCACGAGGTGGACCGGGGAGCTGTTTTTT. It codes for CASSPTRWTGELFF. Full variable domain (outside the CDR3, taken from reference TRBV7-2 and TRBJ2-2): GAGVSQSPSNKVTEKGKDVELRCDPISGHTALYWYRQSLGQGLEFLIYFQGNSAPDKSGLPSDRFSAERTGGSVSTLTIQRTQQEDSAVYLCASSPTRWTGELFFGEGSRLTVL.

The chain combines TRBV29-1 with TRBJ1-1; 7 bases are shared with TRBD1. The CDR3 covers 13 residues. Germline trimming cut 3 bases from V and 10 bases from J; bases unmatched to any gene: 11. CDR1 and CDR2 (germline): SQVTM, ANQGSEA. CDR3 DNA: TGCAGCGTTGATTGGGGTACACAGGGGCGAGCTTTCTTT. Translation: CSVDWGTQGRAFF.

The chain carries TRBV10-2 and TRBJ2-1; TRBD2 agrees at 9 bases. Germline trimming cut 6 bases from V and 4 bases from J; bases unmatched to any gene: 7. This CDR3 has 15 residues. The V gene's germline CDR1 is WSHSY and CDR2 SAAADI. Here the CDR3 reads CASRVSSGAYNEQFF. The CDR3 nucleotides are TGCGCCAGCAGGGTCTCTAGCGGGGCTTACAATGAGCAGTTCTTC.

This clonotype was recorded a few times. The chain couples TRBV12-3 or TRBV12-4 to TRBJ2-5, with D tentatively TRBD2 (6 bases). The CDR3 totals 15 residues. The V end was cut by 6 bases, the J end by 5 bases, with 19 bases between. This CDR3 reads CASSRRGGVWETQYF. CDR3 sequence (DNA): TGTGCCAGCAGCCGGAGGGGAGGAGTCTGGGAGACCCAGTACTTC.

This clonotype has more than one count but fewer than ten. V and J are TRBV12-3 or TRBV12-4 and TRBJ1-2; D not resolved. The CDR3 contains 15 residues. The V gene lost 2 bases and the J gene lost 4 bases, with 14 bases spanning the gap. The CDR3 DNA sequence: TGTGCCAGCAGTTTAAAGTGGGAGTCCTCCTATGGCTACACCTTC. This gives the protein CASSLKWESSYGYTF.

The V call is TRBV29-1, the J call TRBJ2-1, with 11 bases lining up with TRBD2. V lost 3 bases and J lost 9; bases outside the gene matches: 4. CDR1 is SQVTM and CDR2 is ANQGSEA in the germline V gene. The CDR3 totals 13 residues. The CDR3 loop reads CSVDGTSGSEQFF. CDR3 DNA sequence: TGCAGCGTTGACGGGACTAGCGGTTCTGAGCAGTTCTTC.

Ten or more counts support this clonotype. This chain joins TRBV12-3 or TRBV12-4 and TRBJ2-3; TRBD2 is a possible D gene (6 bases). CDR3 length: 17 residues. Trimming removed 3 bases from V and 8 bases from J, with 24 bases in between. CDR3 nucleotides: TGTGCCAGCAGTTTTATGAAGGGAGGTAGCCCCTTGGGTACGCAGTATTTT. Translation: CASSFMKGGSPLGTQYF.

The chain carries TRBV2 and TRBJ2-1, with TRBD2 matching over 7 bases. The CDR3 is made up of 14 amino acids. Germline CDR1 reads SNHLY; CDR2 reads FYNNEI. V shed 6 bases, J shed 9 bases, and the junction held 11 bases outside the gene matches. This CDR3 reads CASRTSLSLIEQFF. The CDR3 region has the DNA TGTGCCAGCAGGACTAGCCTGTCGTTGATTGAGCAGTTCTTC.

This clonotype was detected once. The chain recombines TRBV29-1 with TRBJ1-1; a weak D match, TRBD1 (5 bases). Germline CDR1 is SQVTM and CDR2 is ANQGSEA. V lost 6 bases and J 4 bases, leaving 15 bases between the germline ends. This CDR3 region has 13 residues. This CDR3 is CSVRGAAATEAFF. DNA for the CDR3: TGCAGCGTCCGTGGGGCGGCGGCCACTGAAGCTTTCTTT.

The genes are TRBV29-1 and TRBJ2-5, with D perhaps matching TRBD1 or TRBD2 (5 bases each). This CDR3 region has 14 residues. Looked up from germline, CDR1 is SQVTM and CDR2 is ANQGSEA. Trimming stripped 5 bases from V and 4 bases from J, with 17 bases between. CDR3 amino acids: CSVTGADVAETQYF. The CDR3 nucleotides are TGCAGCGTTACCGGGGCCGACGTTGCAGAGACCCAGTACTTC.

This chain links TRBV23-1 with TRBJ1-5; D call uncertain. TRBV23-1 falls under the ORF class, with uncertain function. V gave up 2 bases and J gave up 3 bases, with 11 bases separating them. The CDR3 is 15 amino acids. CDR3 nucleotide sequence: TGCGCCAGCAGTCAACCCCTCCCCTTCAATCAGCCCCAGCATTTT. Translated, it gives CASSQPLPFNQPQHF.

The rearrangement joins TRBV20-1 to TRBJ1-1; 7 nucleotides line up with TRBD1. The CDR3 covers 15 residues. Trimming cost V 7 bases and J 2 bases; bases outside gene matches: 13. The germline V gene encodes CDR1 DFQATT and CDR2 SNEGSKA (reference sequence). This chain's CDR3 is CSVPPGQRKNTEAFF. The CDR3 DNA reads as TGCAGTGTCCCGCCGGGACAGAGAAAAAACACTGAAGCTTTCTTT.

This clonotype was seen a handful of times. The V gene is TRBV5-1, the J gene TRBJ1-1, with 9 bases lining up with TRBD1. The length of the CDR3 is 16 residues. V dropped 4 bases and J dropped 5; count of bases not matched to a gene: 12. CDR1 SGHRS and CDR2 YFSETQ come from the germline V gene. The CDR3 region is CASSAATGGRGTEAFF. For the CDR3, the DNA is TGCGCCAGCAGCGCCGCTACAGGGGGCCGGGGTACTGAAGCTTTCTTT.

The gene calls are TRBV20-1 and TRBJ1-4, with D perhaps TRBD1 (6 bases). Looked up from germline, CDR1 is DFQATT and CDR2 is SNEGSKA (reference sequence). Trimming shortened V by 5 bases and J by 8 bases, and 9 bases separated the two germline ends. The CDR3 extends over 11 amino acids. The CDR3, as DNA: TGCAGTGCTGTTACAGGGGAAAAACTGTTTTTT. Translation: CSAVTGEKLFF.

J is TRBJ1-6 and V is TRBV20-1; D remains ambiguous. V dropped 3 bases and J dropped 11 bases, with 14 bases sitting between them. The germline V gene encodes CDR1 DFQATT and CDR2 SNEGSKA (reference sequence). This CDR3 has 13 residues. CDR3 amino acids: CSASPGPTTPLHF. CDR3 coding DNA: TGCAGTGCTAGCCCGGGCCCCACGACACCCCTCCACTTT.

In its sample, this clonotype was seen many times. The chain is built from TRBV5-1 and TRBJ2-3; TRBD2 is a possible D gene (6 bases). The CDR3 sequence is 14 residues long. V was cut by 1 base and J by 2 bases, with 8 bases left in between. Germline V gives CDR1 SGHRS, CDR2 YFSETQ. For the CDR3, the DNA is TGCGCCAGCAGCTTGTGGGACTCCACAGATACGCAGTATTTT. This encodes CASSLWDSTDTQYF.

The sample holds many counts of this clonotype. The chain recombines TRBV27 with TRBJ2-1; no firm D call. Germline CDR1 MNHEY, CDR2 SMNVEV (reference sequence). The CDR3 consists of 12 residues. Deletions cut 4 bases from V and 3 bases from J, with 4 bases between. The CDR3 sequence is CASSYSYNEQFF. In nucleotides, the CDR3 is TGTGCCAGCAGTTATAGCTACAATGAGCAGTTCTTC.

This clonotype was counted at least ten times. The gene calls are TRBV5-1 and TRBJ2-7, with 7 positions matching TRBD2. Trimming at V came to 5 bases and at J to 4 bases, leaving 9 bases not matched to a gene. This CDR3 region has 14 residues. The germline V gene encodes CDR1 SGHRS and CDR2 YFSETQ. DNA of the CDR3: TGCGCCAGCAGTCGGACTAGATGGGAGTACGAGCAGTACTTC. Translated, it gives CASSRTRWEYEQYF.

This clonotype was recorded a few times. The chain joins TRBV25-1 to TRBJ2-1; TRBD1 aligns across 9 bases. CDR1 and CDR2 from the germline V gene are MGHDK and SYGVNS. The trim removed 1 base at V and 6 bases at J, leaving 7 bases unmatched. The CDR3 contains 16 residues. CDR3 protein: CASSEWRTGAVNEQFF. DNA for the CDR3: TGTGCCAGCAGTGAATGGAGGACAGGGGCGGTCAATGAGCAGTTCTTC.

The chain has TRBV7-2 and TRBJ2-7, with TRBD1 as a possible D gene (5 bases). With 5 bases removed from V and 12 bases from J, the gap between germline ends came to 23 bases. This CDR3 is built from 14 residues. Germline assignment: CDR1 SGHTA and CDR2 FQGNSA. In nucleotides, the CDR3 is TGTGCCAGCAGCCCCCTTTCTCCTATGCAGGGCGTGTACTTC. Its protein product is CASSPLSPMQGVYF.

This clonotype was counted between two and nine times. The chain recombines TRBV7-2 with TRBJ1-1, with TRBD1 as a possible D gene (6 bases). CDR1 is SGHTA, CDR2 FQGNSA, per germline. This CDR3 has 15 residues. The CDR3 DNA is TGTGCGGAATTACGGGGGGGCGGGGTGAACACTGAAGCTTTCTTT. Its translation: CAELRGGGVNTEAFF.

The sample holds a few counts of this clonotype. This sequence joins TRBV5-5 and TRBJ1-3, with TRBD1 as a possible D gene (6 bases). The CDR3 extends over 15 amino acids. Deletions cut 4 bases from V and 4 bases from J, with 15 bases between. Germline loops: CDR1 SGHKS, CDR2 YYEKEE (reference sequence). CDR3 region: CASSPTGLLGNTIYF. In DNA form, the CDR3 reads TGTGCCAGCAGCCCGACAGGACTCTTAGGAAACACCATATATTTT.

The chain employs TRBV20-1 and TRBJ1-5; D remains unclear. This CDR3 has 15 amino acids. Germline V CDR1 and CDR2: DFQATT, SNEGSKA (reference sequence). Deletions cut 3 bases from V and 2 bases from J, with 14 bases between. In DNA, the CDR3 is TGCAGTGCTAGTACCGGCCCCGGTGGCAATCAGCCCCAGCATTTT. The encoded protein is CSASTGPGGNQPQHF.

The chain links TRBV5-6 to TRBJ1-1; D call uncertain. CDR3 size: 17 residues. The germline V and J ends were trimmed by 4 bases and 1 base, with 20 bases remaining between them. Germline V lookup: CDR1 SGHDT, CDR2 YYEEEE. Here the CDR3 reads CASSANLGGVANTEAFF. CDR3 in DNA: TGTGCCAGCAGCGCAAACCTTGGCGGGGTTGCGAACACTGAAGCTTTCTTT.

The genes are TRBV12-3 or TRBV12-4 and TRBJ2-3; the match to TRBD2 covers 14 bases. CDR3 size: 15 residues. The V gene end was trimmed by 3 bases and the J gene end by 11 bases; junction bases not matched to a gene: 7. In DNA, the CDR3 is TGTGCCAGCAGTTTCGGGACTAGCGGGGGATCCAAGCAGTATTTT. This encodes CASSFGTSGGSKQYF.

This rearrangement joins TRBV11-2 to TRBJ2-7; 10 positions agree with TRBD1. The germline V gene has CDR1 SGHAT and CDR2 FQNNGV. Trimming removed 7 bases from V and 1 base from J; junction bases left unmatched: 7. This CDR3 is 15 amino acids long. The CDR3 loop is CASTVLGQGSYEQYF. The CDR3 DNA reads as TGTGCCAGCACCGTCTTGGGACAGGGGTCCTACGAGCAGTACTTC.

This clonotype was found a few times. This chain connects TRBV3-1 to TRBJ2-2; no reliable D call. V was trimmed by 4 bases and J by 3 bases, leaving 9 bases between them. Germline V CDR1 and CDR2: LGHDT, YNNKEL (reference sequence). The CDR3 runs 14 residues. The CDR3 here is CASSLNSYTGELFF. Here the CDR3 DNA reads TGTGCCAGCAGCCTGAACAGTTACACCGGGGAGCTGTTTTTT. Combining the CDR3 with reference TRBV3-1 and TRBJ2-2 gives the whole variable domain DTAVSQTPKYLVTQMGNDKSIKCEQNLGHDTMYWYKQDSKKFLKIMFSYNNKELIINETVPNRFSPKSPDKAHLNLHINSLELGDSAVYFCASSLNSYTGELFFGEGSRLTVL.

V gene TRBV7-2 combines with J gene TRBJ2-2; D not resolved. The CDR3 has 13 amino acids. Germline CDR1 SGHTA, CDR2 FQGNSA. The V gene lost 4 bases and the J gene lost 4 bases, with 7 bases spanning the gap. As DNA, the CDR3 is TGTGCCAGCAGCTCCGTCGGCACCGGGGAGCTGTTTTTT. Its protein is CASSSVGTGELFF. Looking up the rest from reference TRBV7-2 and TRBJ2-2 gives the full variable domain: GAGVSQSPSNKVTEKGKDVELRCDPISGHTALYWYRQSLGQGLEFLIYFQGNSAPDKSGLPSDRFSAERTGGSVSTLTIQRTQQEDSAVYLCASSSVGTGELFFGEGSRLTVL.